The clone carrying this TCR beta chain was picked up one time. Its antigen is unidentified. Its ends do not fully match the called genes, so a read error is possible. This record comes from a study of PD-1 blockade in classical Hodgkin lymphoma. Findings and limits, study-wide: The study found that TCR diversity rose significantly by C4D1 in CD4+ but not CD8+ cells.

Sequencing used immunoSEQ multiplex PCR; TCRdb keeps in-frame clones, though not all of them. The table lists almost 100,000 clones, 92% of them singletons. This CDR3 is 12 amino acids long. CDR1 is SGHTA, CDR2 FQGNSA, per germline. Relapse after autologous stem cell transplantation occurred in every patient, and brentuximab vedotin exposure varied. The sequences come from peripheral blood mononuclear cells (PBMCs), collected at baseline. The V call is TRBV7-2, the J call TRBJ2-7; no definite D call. The source of this sequence is a human donor with classical Hodgkin lymphoma. This CDR3 reads CASSFSGSAGDF. CDR3 coding DNA: TGTGCCAGCAGCTTCTCAGGCTCCGCCGGCGACTTC.